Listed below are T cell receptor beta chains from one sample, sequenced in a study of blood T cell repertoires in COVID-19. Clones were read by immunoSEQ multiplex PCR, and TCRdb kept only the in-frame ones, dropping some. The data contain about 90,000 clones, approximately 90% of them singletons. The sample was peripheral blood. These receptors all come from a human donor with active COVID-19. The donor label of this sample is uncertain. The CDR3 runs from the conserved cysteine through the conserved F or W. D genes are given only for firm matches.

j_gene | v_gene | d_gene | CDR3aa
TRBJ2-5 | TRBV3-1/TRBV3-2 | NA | CASSQAPFTGQETQYF
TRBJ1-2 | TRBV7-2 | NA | CASSLGRAYGYTF
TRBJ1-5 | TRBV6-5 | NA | CASSHRGNNQPQHF
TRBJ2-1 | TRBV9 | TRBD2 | CASSAPRGLAGGPSHEQFF
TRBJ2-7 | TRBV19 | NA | CASSRDTTYEQYF
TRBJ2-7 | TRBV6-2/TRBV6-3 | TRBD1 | CASSRGQSYEQYF
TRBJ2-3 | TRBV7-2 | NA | CASSLSARGTDTQYF
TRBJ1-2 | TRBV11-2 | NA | CASSQSSGYTF
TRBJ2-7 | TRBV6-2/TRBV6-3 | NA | CASSYGIYAKDITTYEQYF
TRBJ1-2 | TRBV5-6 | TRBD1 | CASSIDRGNYGYTF
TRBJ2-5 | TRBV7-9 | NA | CASSPSDRIQETQYF
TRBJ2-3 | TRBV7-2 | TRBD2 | CASRGRAGRTDTQYF
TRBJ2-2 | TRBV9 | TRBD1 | CASRTGTNTGELFF
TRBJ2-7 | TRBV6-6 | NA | CASRAPPSYEQYF
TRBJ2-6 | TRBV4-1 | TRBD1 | CASSQAKGAGGANVLTF
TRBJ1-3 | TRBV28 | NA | CASSWGYGNTIYF
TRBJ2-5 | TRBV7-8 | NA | CASSAGVRETQYF
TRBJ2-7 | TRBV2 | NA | CASRDVYRAIEQYF
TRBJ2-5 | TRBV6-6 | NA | CASSDPLGLGEETQYF
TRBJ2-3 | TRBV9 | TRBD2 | CASSAASGGAFGTQYF
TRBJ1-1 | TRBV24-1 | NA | CATSDSTLQGGSTEAFF
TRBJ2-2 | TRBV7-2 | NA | CASSPGGWAGELFF
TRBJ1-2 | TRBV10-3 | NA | CAISAGTGYTF
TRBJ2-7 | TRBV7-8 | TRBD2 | CASSLARGGSYEQYF
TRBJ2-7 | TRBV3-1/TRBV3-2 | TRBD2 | CASSLGPAGGSYEQYF
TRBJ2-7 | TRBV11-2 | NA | CASSPVSRARGEAYEQYF
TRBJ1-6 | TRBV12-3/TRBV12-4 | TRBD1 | CASSLLQGSPLHF